Each of the 18 T cell receptor beta chains below was sequenced from the same sample in a study of blood T cell repertoires in COVID-19. Profiling relied on immunoSEQ multiplex PCR, and the TCRdb table lists in-frame clones only, not all of them. The sample comprises over 200,000 clones, about four fifths of which are singletons, and under 2% rests with the top ten. Sequencing used PBMCs or T cells enriched from blood (not recorded which). These TCRs come from a man aged 55 to 70 who had recovered from COVID-19.

This clone was counted a few times. This chain joins TRBV4-2 and TRBJ2-3; D is ambiguous. CDR3 length: 16 residues. V shed 1 base and J shed 6 bases, with 17 bases lying between them. The germline gives CDR1 LGHNA, CDR2 YNFKEQ. In nucleotides, the CDR3 is TGTGCCAGCAGCCAAGGGGTGGCGGCGGCGCAGGATACGCAGTATTTT. Protein product: CASSQGVAAAQDTQYF.

V and J are TRBV18 and TRBJ2-5; D gene unclear. V dropped 5 bases and J dropped 2 bases, with 3 bases sitting between them. The germline CDR1 and CDR2 sequences are KGHSH and LQKENI. CDR3 length: 11 amino acids. CDR3 DNA sequence: TGTGCCAGCTCAACTCAAGAGACCCAGTACTTC. Translating it yields CASSTQETQYF.

V usage is TRBV2 and J usage is TRBJ1-1; no reliable D call. The CDR3 extends over 13 amino acids. CDR1 and CDR2 from the germline V gene are SNHLY and FYNNEI. V was clipped by 5 bases and J by 4 bases, with 11 bases between them. The DNA of the CDR3 is TGTGCCAGCAGTTACGGGTCCCTCACTGAAGCTTTCTTT. It yields the protein CASSYGSLTEAFF.

This clone came up a few times. The gene calls are TRBV11-3 and TRBJ2-5, with D possibly matching TRBD1 (6 bases). CDR1 and CDR2 from the germline V gene are SGHNT and YENEEA. The CDR3 has 15 residues. V lost 5 bases and J lost 5, with 18 bases in between. The CDR3 loop is CASSTRDNLFETQYF. DNA for the CDR3: TGTGCCAGCAGCACCCGGGACAATCTTTTTGAGACCCAGTACTTC.

CDR3 in amino acids: CASSYSTGGSYEQYF. The CDR3 DNA sequence: TGTGCCAGCAGTTACTCGACAGGGGGGTCCTACGAGCAGTACTTC. This chain joins TRBV6-5 and TRBJ2-7; 9 bases align to TRBD1. CDR1 and CDR2 (germline): MNHEY, SVGAGI. The CDR3 contains 15 residues. J gave up 1 base and V 0 bases, and 1 base lay outside the gene matches.

V usage is TRBV13 and J usage is TRBJ1-4; unclear D gene. Germline values: CDR1 PRHDT, CDR2 FYEKMQ (reference sequence). V was pared by 5 bases and J by 5 bases, with 3 bases between. The CDR3 has 11 amino acids. DNA of the CDR3: TGTGCCAGCAGCGCGAATGAAAAACTGTTTTTT. Amino acids: CASSANEKLFF.

The chain has TRBV6-1 and TRBJ1-6; D ambiguous. V was trimmed by 1 base and J by 0 bases, leaving 7 bases between them. Germline lookup yields CDR1 MNHNS and CDR2 SASEGT. The CDR3 runs to 16 residues. This CDR3 reads CASSEGRSSYNSPLHF. DNA for the CDR3: TGTGCCAGCAGTGAAGGCAGAAGCTCCTATAATTCACCCCTCCACTTT.

The chain has TRBV3-1 (or the pseudogene TRBV3-2) and TRBJ1-3; D uncertain. This CDR3 is 17 amino acids long. Trimming took off 2 bases at V and 0 bases at J, with 14 bases between the two ends. CDR1 is LGHDT and CDR2 is YNNKEL in the germline V gene (reference sequence). DNA for the CDR3: TGTGCCAGCAGCCAAAGTTTCGCCCACAGCTCTGGAAACACCATATATTTT. Translating gives CASSQSFAHSSGNTIYF.

The chain recombines TRBV6-5 with TRBJ1-4; 7 bases map to TRBD1. After removal of 4 bases from V and 7 bases from J, the junction contained 3 bases not matched to a gene. This CDR3 spans 13 amino acids. The germline V gene has CDR1 MNHEY and CDR2 SVGAGI. CDR3 bases: TGTGCCAGCAGTTCTTGGACAGGTGAAAAACTGTTTTTT. Protein product: CASSSWTGEKLFF.

The genes are TRBV29-1 and TRBJ1-1, with D hard to call. CDR3 length equals 11 residues. Trimming cost V 0 bases and J 11 bases, with 10 bases left between them. The germline V gene has CDR1 SQVTM and CDR2 ANQGSEA. CDR3 protein: CSVEDSAKAFF. The CDR3 DNA sequence: TGCAGCGTTGAAGATTCCGCTAAGGCTTTCTTT. Full variable domain (remainder filled in from reference TRBV29-1 and TRBJ1-1): SAVISQKPSRDICQRGTSLTIQCQVDSQVTMMFWYRQQPGQSLTLIATANQGSEATYESGFVIDKFPISRPNLTFSTLTVSNMSPEDSSIYLCSVEDSAKAFFGQGTRLTVV.

The chain couples TRBV7-8 to TRBJ1-3; D remains ambiguous. V lost 5 bases and J 4 bases, leaving 15 bases between the germline ends. CDR3 length: 15 residues. Germline CDR1 is SGHVS and CDR2 is FQNEAQ. CDR3 protein: CASSPQQLVGNTIYF. The DNA of the CDR3 is TGTGCCAGCAGCCCCCAACAGTTGGTAGGAAACACCATATATTTT.

This chain joins TRBV5-4 and TRBJ2-7, with 9 bases aligning to TRBD1. V was pared by 5 bases and J by 6 bases, with 9 bases of the junction left unmatched. Germline V gene data show CDR1 as SGHNT and CDR2 as YYREEE (reference sequence). CDR3 length equals 14 residues. CDR3 region: CASRGDRDLREQYF. CDR3 DNA: TGTGCCAGCAGAGGGGACAGGGACCTTCGCGAGCAGTACTTC.

The chain carries TRBV7-6 and TRBJ2-2; the D gene is possibly TRBD1 (6 bases). CDR1 and CDR2 (germline): SGHVS, FNYEAQ. This CDR3 contains 18 residues. The V and J ends lost 5 bases and 0 bases respectively, with 19 bases between them. The DNA for the CDR3 is TGTGCCAGCAGCCGTAGCTCGACAGGAGCCCCGAACACCGGGGAGCTGTTTTTT. It yields the protein CASSRSSTGAPNTGELFF.

This clone has just one count. V gene TRBV7-8 combines with J gene TRBJ1-2, with 8 bases identical to TRBD1. CDR3 length: 16 amino acids. The J segment lost 0 bases and the V segment lost 3 bases, leaving 6 bases of the junction unmatched. Germline-derived CDR1 and CDR2 are SGHVS and FQNEAQ. The DNA of the CDR3 is TGTGCCAGCAGCTTTGTACAGGGGGAAACTAACTATGGCTACACCTTC. The encoded protein is CASSFVQGETNYGYTF.

This clone was counted a few times. V usage is TRBV10-3 and J usage is TRBJ2-5; 10 bases line up with TRBD1. In germline, CDR1 is ENHRY, CDR2 SYGVKD. The length of the CDR3 is 17 residues. V trimming: 0 bases; J trimming: 4 bases; junction bases outside the gene matches: 8. The CDR3 sequence is CAISESVRDRGTETQYF. The CDR3 nucleotides read TGTGCCATCAGTGAGTCGGTTCGGGACAGGGGAACAGAGACCCAGTACTTC.

The chain employs TRBV7-2 and TRBJ1-6; the D is unclear. V dropped 5 bases and J dropped 8 bases, with 7 bases sitting between them. This CDR3 contains 12 residues. Germline CDR1 reads SGHTA; CDR2 reads FQGNSA. CDR3 protein: CASSPGYSPLHF. The CDR3 bases are TGTGCCAGCAGCCCCGGGTATTCACCCCTCCACTTT. Combining the CDR3 with reference TRBV7-2 and TRBJ1-6 gives the whole variable domain GAGVSQSPSNKVTEKGKDVELRCDPISGHTALYWYRQSLGQGLEFLIYFQGNSAPDKSGLPSDRFSAERTGGSVSTLTIQRTQQEDSAVYLCASSPGYSPLHFGNGTRLTVT.

V is TRBV7-8 and J is TRBJ1-6; D not certain. The germline V and J ends were trimmed by 2 bases and 0 bases, with 5 bases remaining between them. CDR3 size: 15 residues. Germline V gene sequence: CDR1 SGHVS, CDR2 FQNEAQ. Here the CDR3 reads CASSLRSSYNSPLHF. The DNA for the CDR3 is TGTGCCAGCAGCTTAAGGAGCTCCTATAATTCACCCCTCCACTTT.

The gene calls are TRBV11-3 and TRBJ2-3, with 8 bases identical to TRBD2. The J segment lost 2 bases and the V segment lost 9 bases, leaving 7 bases of the junction unmatched. The CDR3 extends over 14 amino acids. Germline loops: CDR1 SGHNT, CDR2 YENEEA. For the CDR3, the DNA is TGTGCCAGTAGAGCGGGGGAGCTCACAGATACGCAGTATTTT. This sequence encodes CASRAGELTDTQYF.